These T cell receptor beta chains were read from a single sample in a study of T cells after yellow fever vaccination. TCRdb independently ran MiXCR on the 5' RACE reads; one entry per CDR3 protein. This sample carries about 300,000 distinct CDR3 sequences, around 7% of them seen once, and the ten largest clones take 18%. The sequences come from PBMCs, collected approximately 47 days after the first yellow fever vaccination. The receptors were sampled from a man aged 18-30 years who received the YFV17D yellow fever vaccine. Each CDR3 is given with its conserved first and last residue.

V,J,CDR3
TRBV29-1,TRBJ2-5,CSLGLAGTQETQYF
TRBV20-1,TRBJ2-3,CSARDRIGPTDTQYF
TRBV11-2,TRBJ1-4,CASSLGGGTGANEKLFF
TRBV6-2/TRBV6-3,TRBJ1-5,CASRHDGSNQPQHF
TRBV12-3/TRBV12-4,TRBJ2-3,CASSRTGSGDTQYF
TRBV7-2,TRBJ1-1,CASSFLVVNTEAFF
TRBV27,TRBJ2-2,CASSAPDRNTGELFF
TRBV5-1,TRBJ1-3,CAFHPGQWRNTIYF
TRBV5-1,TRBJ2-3,CASSFQGARGDTQYF
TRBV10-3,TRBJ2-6,CAISDGQGRSGANVLTF
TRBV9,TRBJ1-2,CASAKGVEDYGYTF
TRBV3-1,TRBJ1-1,CASSQDFRGTEAFF
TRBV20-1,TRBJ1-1,CSADGTGRNTEAFF
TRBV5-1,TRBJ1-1,CASSFVQGPNTEAFF
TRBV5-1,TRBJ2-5,CASSPSLTGMETQYF
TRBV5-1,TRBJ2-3,CASSLARDFTDTQYF
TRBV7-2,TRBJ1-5,CASSFGQSNQPQHF
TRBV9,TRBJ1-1,CASSVGTGLTEAFF
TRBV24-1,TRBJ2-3,CATSVDGGAITDTQYF
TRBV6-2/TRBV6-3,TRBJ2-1,CASSPPVIRFEQFF
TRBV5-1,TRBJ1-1,CASSLAGTAVNTEAFF
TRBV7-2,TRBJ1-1,CASSPYDRGRVNTEAFF
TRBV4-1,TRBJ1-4,CASSQPLDRENEKLFF
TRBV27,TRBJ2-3,CASSRARFTDTQYF
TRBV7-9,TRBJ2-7,CASNKGTSGGTYEQYF
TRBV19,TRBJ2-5,CASSIGQVKGTQYF
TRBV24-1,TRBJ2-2,CATSGGKGNTGELFF
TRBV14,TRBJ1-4,CASSRQGPNEKLFF
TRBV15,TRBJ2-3,CATSREAATDTQYF
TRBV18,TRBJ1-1,CASSPLGSNTEAFF
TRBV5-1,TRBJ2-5,CASSATGVRGETQYF
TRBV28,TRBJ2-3,CASSSLRDRADTQYF
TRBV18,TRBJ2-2,CASSPPGTGELFF
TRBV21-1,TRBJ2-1,CASSKVSGGNEQFF
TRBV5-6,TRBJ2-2,CASSPTGTGELFF
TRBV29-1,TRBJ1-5,CLGGRGVRRDSNQPQHF
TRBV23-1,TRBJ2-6,CASSQDGTTPPGANVLTF
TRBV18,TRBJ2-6,CANSPWRTGKSGANVLTF
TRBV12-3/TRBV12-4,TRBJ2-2,CASSLLGTGELFF
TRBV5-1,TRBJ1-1,CASSFRQNTEAFF
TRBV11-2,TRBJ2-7,CASSLNLPRYGTYEQYF
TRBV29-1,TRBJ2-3,CSGGEVDDTQYF
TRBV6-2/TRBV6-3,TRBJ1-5,CASSYSPGGDQPQHF
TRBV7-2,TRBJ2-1,CASSTWGGEQFF
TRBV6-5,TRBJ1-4,CASSFRGPGEKLFF
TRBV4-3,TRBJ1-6,CASSEVRGKGNSPLHF
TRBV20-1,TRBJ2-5,CSATGTGKDQETQYF
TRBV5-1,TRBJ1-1,CASSLAAGNTEAFF
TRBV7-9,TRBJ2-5,CASSPRGLQETQYF
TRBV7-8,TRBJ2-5,CASSLLAGTETQYF
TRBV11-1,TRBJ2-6,CASSLRAGRVSGANVLTF
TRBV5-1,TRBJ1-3,CASSPVLEGNTIYF
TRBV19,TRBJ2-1,CASSQGRGRVSNEQFF
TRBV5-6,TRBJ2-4,CASSLYRDRGSNKNIQYF
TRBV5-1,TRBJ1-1,CASSLGPTNTEAFF
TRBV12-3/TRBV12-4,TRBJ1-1,CASSSPGGNIMNTEAFF
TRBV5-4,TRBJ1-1,CASSFPGVITEAFF
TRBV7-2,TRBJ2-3,CASRLGGDTQYF
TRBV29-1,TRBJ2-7,CSVEDPAGGSSYEQYF